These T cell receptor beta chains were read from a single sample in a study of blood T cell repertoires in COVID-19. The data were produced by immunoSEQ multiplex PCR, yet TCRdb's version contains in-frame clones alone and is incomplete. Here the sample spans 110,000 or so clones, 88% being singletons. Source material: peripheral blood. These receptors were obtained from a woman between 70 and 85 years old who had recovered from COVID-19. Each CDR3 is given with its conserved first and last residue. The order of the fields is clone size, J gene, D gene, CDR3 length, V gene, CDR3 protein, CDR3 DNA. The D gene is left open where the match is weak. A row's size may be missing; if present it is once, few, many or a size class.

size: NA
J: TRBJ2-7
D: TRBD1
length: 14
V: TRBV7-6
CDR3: CASSLSGQGYEQYF
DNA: TGTGCCAGCAGCTTATCTGGACAGGGTTACGAGCAGTACTTC

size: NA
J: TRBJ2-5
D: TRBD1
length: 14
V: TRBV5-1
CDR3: CASSRDSFQETQYF
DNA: TGCGCCAGCAGCCGGGACAGTTTCCAAGAGACCCAGTACTTC

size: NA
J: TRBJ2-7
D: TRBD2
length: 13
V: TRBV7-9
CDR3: CASNPAGVYEQYF
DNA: TGTGCCAGCAACCCAGCGGGAGTCTACGAGCAGTACTTC

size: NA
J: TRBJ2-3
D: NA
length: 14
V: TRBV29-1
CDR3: CSVLTLAGTDTQYF
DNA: TGCAGCGTCCTGACCCTCGCGGGGACAGATACGCAGTATTTT

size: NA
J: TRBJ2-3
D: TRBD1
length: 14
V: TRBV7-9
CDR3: CASSLTGGTDTQYF
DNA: TGTGCCAGCAGCTTGACAGGGGGCACAGATACGCAGTATTTT

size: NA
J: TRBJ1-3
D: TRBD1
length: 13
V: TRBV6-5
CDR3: CASKQGWENTIYF
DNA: TGTGCCAGCAAACAGGGGTGGGAAAACACCATATATTTT

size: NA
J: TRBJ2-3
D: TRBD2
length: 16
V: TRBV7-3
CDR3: CASSSTGLGITDTQYF
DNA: TGTGCCAGCAGCTCCACGGGACTAGGTATCACAGATACGCAGTATTTT

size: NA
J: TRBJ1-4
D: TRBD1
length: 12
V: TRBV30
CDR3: CAFDRVGEKLFF
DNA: TGTGCCTTTGACAGGGTGGGTGAAAAACTGTTTTTT

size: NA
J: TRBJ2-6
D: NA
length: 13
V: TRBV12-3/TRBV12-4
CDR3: CASSTHGANVLTF
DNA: TGTGCCAGCAGTACTCACGGGGCCAACGTCCTGACTTTC

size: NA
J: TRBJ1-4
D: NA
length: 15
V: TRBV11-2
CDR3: CASSLGRRGGEKLFF
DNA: TGTGCCAGCAGCTTAGGACGAAGGGGAGGAGAAAAACTGTTTTTT

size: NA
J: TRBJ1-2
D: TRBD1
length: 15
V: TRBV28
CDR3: CASSLSDRGRYGYTF
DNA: TGTGCCAGCAGTTTGAGTGACAGGGGAAGATATGGCTACACCTTC

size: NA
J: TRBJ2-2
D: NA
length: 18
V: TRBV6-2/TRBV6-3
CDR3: CASSYSGLSAREIGELFF
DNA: TGTGCCAGCAGTTACTCCGGCCTTAGCGCGAGGGAGATCGGGGAGCTGTTTTTT

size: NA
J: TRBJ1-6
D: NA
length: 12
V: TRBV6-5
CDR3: CASRGFNSPLHF
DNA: TGTGCCAGCAGGGGCTTCAATTCACCCCTCCACTTT

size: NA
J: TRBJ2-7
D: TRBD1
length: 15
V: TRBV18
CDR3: CASSPRDRGYYEQYF
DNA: TGTGCCAGCTCACCCCGGGACAGGGGATACTACGAGCAGTACTTC

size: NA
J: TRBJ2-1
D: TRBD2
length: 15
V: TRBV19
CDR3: CASSDPGLAGDEQFF
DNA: TGTGCCAGTAGCGATCCGGGACTAGCGGGAGATGAGCAGTTCTTC

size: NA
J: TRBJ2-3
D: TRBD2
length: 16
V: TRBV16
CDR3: CASSQVGSGREDTQYF
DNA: TGTGCCAGCAGCCAAGTGGGTAGCGGGAGAGAGGATACGCAGTATTTT

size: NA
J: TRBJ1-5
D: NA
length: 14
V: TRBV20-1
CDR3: CSASTGTSNQPQHF
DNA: TGCAGTGCTAGTACCGGGACAAGCAATCAGCCCCAGCATTTT

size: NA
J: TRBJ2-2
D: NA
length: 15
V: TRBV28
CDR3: CACHQGGPNTGELFF
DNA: TGTGCCTGTCACCAGGGGGGCCCGAACACCGGGGAGCTGTTTTTT

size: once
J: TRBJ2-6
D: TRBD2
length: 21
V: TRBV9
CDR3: CASSGDPTRGGGGSGANVLTF
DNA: TGTGCCAGCAGCGGAGACCCAACACGCGGGGGGGGCGGCTCTGGGGCCAACGTCCTGACTTTC

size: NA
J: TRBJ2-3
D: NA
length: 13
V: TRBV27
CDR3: CASSLSMTYTQYF
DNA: TGTGCCAGCAGTCTCTCTATGACATATACGCAGTATTTT

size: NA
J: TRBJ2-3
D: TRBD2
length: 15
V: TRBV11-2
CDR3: CASSPGLVRTDTQYF
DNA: TGTGCCAGCAGCCCCGGACTAGTTCGGACAGATACGCAGTATTTT

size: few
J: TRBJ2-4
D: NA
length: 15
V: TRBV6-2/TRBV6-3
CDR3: CASSYSGRAKNIQYF
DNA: TGTGCCAGCAGTTACTCGGGCAGAGCCAAAAACATTCAGTACTTC

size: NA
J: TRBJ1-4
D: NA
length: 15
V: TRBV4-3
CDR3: CASSQDRRGNEKLFF
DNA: TGCGCCAGCAGCCAAGATCGCCGGGGTAATGAAAAACTGTTTTTT

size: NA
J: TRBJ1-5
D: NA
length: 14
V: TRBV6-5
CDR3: CASSRLAGNQPQHF
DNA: TGTGCCAGCAGTCGCCTGGCGGGCAATCAGCCCCAGCATTTT

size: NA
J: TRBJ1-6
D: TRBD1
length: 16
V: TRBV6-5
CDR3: CASSYAAGGYNSPLHF
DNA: TGTGCCAGCAGTTACGCTGCAGGGGGATATAATTCACCCCTCCACTTT

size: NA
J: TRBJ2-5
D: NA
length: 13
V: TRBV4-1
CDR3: CASSHGILETQYF
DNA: TGCGCCAGCAGCCATGGCATCTTAGAGACCCAGTACTTC

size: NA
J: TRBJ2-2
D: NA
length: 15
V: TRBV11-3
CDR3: CASSFRGANTGELFF
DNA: TGTGCCAGCAGCTTTAGGGGCGCAAACACCGGGGAGCTGTTTTTT

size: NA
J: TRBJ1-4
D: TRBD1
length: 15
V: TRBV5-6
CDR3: CASSLATGVSEKLFF
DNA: TGTGCCAGCAGCTTGGCGACAGGGGTGAGTGAAAAACTGTTTTTT

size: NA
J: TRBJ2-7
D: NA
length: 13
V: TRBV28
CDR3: CASSLLEGHEQYF
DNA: TGTGCCAGCAGTCTATTAGAGGGCCACGAGCAGTACTTC

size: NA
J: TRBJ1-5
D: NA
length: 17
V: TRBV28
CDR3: CASSLPRTLRLNQPQHF
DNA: TGTGCCAGCAGTTTGCCCCGGACACTTCGCCTGAATCAGCCCCAGCATTTT

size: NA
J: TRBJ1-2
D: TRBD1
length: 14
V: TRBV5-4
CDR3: CASSPTGGKDGYTF
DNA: TGTGCCAGCAGCCCGACAGGGGGCAAGGATGGCTACACCTTC

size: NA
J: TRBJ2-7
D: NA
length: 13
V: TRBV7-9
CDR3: CASSFLIGDEQYF
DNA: TGTGCCAGCAGCTTTTTGATAGGAGACGAGCAGTACTTC

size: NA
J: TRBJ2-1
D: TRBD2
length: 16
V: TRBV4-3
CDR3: CASSRDLAGARNEQFF
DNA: TGCGCCAGCAGCCGCGATCTAGCGGGAGCCCGCAATGAGCAGTTCTTC

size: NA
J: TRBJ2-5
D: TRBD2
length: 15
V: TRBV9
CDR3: CASSVEGSGSGTQYF
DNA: TGTGCCAGCAGCGTAGAAGGCAGCGGGAGTGGGACCCAGTACTTC

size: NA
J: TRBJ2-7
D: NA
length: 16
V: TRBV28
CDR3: CASSLRARARSYEQYF
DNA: TGTGCCAGCAGCCTTAGGGCCAGGGCGAGATCCTACGAGCAGTACTTC

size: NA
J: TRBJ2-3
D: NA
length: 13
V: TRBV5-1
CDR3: CASRAGRTDTQYF
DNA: TGCGCCAGCAGGGCGGGGCGCACAGATACGCAGTATTTT

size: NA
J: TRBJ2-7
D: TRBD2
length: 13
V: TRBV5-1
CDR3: CASSPGLVGEQYF
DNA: TGCGCCAGCAGCCCGGGACTAGTAGGAGAGCAGTACTTC

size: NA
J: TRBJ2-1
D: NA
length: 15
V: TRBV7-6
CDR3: CASSRGASSYNEQFF
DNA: TGTGCCTCCTCCCGGGGAGCCAGCTCCTACAATGAGCAGTTCTTC

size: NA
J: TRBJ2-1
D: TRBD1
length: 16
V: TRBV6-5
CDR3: CASSYPPGQGRAEQFF
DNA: TGTGCCAGCAGTTACCCACCGGGACAGGGTAGGGCTGAGCAGTTCTTC